The TCR beta chain under discussion was sequenced for a study of spatial heterogeneity in lung cancer. Study in general: Detection consistently yielded more beta chains than alpha chains.

A unique molecular identifier was attached to every TCR cDNA molecule. One entry per CDR3 protein results from TCRdb running MiXCR on the 5' RACE reads. Of 4,200 or so distinct CDR3 sequences in the sample, approximately 9.5% are singletons; the top ten hold roughly 46%. Germline values: CDR1 MDHEN, CDR2 SYDVKM. V shed 6 bases and J shed 0 bases, with 16 bases lying between them. The CDR3 contains 16 residues. This clonotype was observed many times. What it recognizes is unknown. Specified time point: sample taken at primary tumor resection. The authors sequenced whole RNA from tumor, nontumor lung or frozen PBMC without sorting. Patients with untreated early-stage non-small cell lung cancer, numbering approximately 79, were the donors. Study-wide results and caveats: Whereas they appeared in blood less at follow-up, ubiquitous expanded tumor TCRs appeared there more at resection.

V gene TRBV28 combines with J gene TRBJ2-3; a weak D match, TRBD1 (5 bases). The starting material was PBMCs, obtained at surgery. The receptor was derived from a male donor with early-stage non-small cell lung cancer. Written as DNA, the CDR3 is TGTGCCAGCAGCACAAGACAGCCTACTAGCACAGATACGCAGTATTTT. Amino acid sequence: CASSTRQPTSTDTQYF.